This TCR beta chain is drawn from a study of esophageal squamous cell carcinoma under preoperative chemotherapy. Sample time point: before preoperative PTX-NDP chemotherapy. Germline V gives CDR1 SGHTA, CDR2 FQGTGA. V shed 2 bases, J shed 5 bases, and the junction held 8 bases outside the gene matches. The CDR3 runs to 16 residues. Via MiXCR, TCRdb re-called the PCR reads, giving one row per CDR3 protein. This table has around 29,000 distinct CDR3 sequences, approximately 50% appearing once. Sample collection was performed from a patient given preoperative chemotherapy. The clonotype originates from a human donor with esophageal squamous cell carcinoma. The donor label of this sample is uncertain. The chain joins TRBV7-3 to TRBJ2-1, with 8 bases lining up with TRBD2. The CDR3 protein is CASSLRGGASDNEQFF. The CDR3 DNA follows: TGTGCCAGCAGCTTACGGGGGGGGGCCTCGGACAATGAGCAGTTCTTC.